This TCR beta chain was retrieved from a study of T cell responses to AZD1222 COVID-19 vaccine. Here immunoSEQ multiplex PCR was the method, and the copy in TCRdb shows in-frame clones only, minus some. The sample includes roughly 150,000 clones, 90% to 95% of them seen just once. This CDR3 spans 14 amino acids. Trimming cost V 5 bases and J 3 bases, with 11 bases left between them. CDR1 is SGHVS and CDR2 is FQNEAQ in the germline V gene. V and J are TRBV7-8 and TRBJ1-3; weak D call: TRBD1 (5 bases). This receptor was obtained from an adult in good health. Sequenced here: peripheral blood, sampled on day 0 of AZD1222 vaccination. The CDR3 nucleotides are TGTGCCAGCAGCGCCTCAGGGAATGGAAACACCATATATTTT. As protein: CASSASGNGNTIYF.